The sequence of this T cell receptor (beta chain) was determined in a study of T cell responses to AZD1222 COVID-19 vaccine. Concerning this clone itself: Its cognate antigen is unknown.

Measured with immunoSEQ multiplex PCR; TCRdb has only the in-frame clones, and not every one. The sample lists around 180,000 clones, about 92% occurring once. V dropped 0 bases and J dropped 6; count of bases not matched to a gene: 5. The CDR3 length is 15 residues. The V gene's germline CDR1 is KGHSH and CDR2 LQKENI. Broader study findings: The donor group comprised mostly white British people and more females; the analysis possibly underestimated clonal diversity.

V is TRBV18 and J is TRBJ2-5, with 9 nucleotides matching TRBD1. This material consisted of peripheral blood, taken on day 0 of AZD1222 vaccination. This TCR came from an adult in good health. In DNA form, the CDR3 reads TGTGCCAGCTCACCACCGGGAACAGGGGGCCAGACCCAGTACTTC. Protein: CASSPPGTGGQTQYF.